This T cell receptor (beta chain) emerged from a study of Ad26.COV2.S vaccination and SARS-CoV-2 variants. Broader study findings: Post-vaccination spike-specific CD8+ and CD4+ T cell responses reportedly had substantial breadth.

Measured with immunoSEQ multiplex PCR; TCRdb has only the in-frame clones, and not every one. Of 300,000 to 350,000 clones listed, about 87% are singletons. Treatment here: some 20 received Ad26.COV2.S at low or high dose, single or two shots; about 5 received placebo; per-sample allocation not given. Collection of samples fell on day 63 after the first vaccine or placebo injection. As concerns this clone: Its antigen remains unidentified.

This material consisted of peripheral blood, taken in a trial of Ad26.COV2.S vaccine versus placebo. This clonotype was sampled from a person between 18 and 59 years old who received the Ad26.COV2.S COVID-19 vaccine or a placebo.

This CDR3 reads CSASAPGLAGSTDTQYF. The CDR3 nucleotides are TGCAGTGCTAGTGCCCCCGGCCTAGCGGGGAGCACAGATACGCAGTATTTT. V is TRBV20-1 and J is TRBJ2-3; 9 positions match TRBD2. CDR1 and CDR2 from the germline V gene are DFQATT and SNEGSKA (reference sequence). The CDR3 covers 17 residues. Trimming removed 3 bases from V and 0 bases from J; junction bases left unmatched: 10.